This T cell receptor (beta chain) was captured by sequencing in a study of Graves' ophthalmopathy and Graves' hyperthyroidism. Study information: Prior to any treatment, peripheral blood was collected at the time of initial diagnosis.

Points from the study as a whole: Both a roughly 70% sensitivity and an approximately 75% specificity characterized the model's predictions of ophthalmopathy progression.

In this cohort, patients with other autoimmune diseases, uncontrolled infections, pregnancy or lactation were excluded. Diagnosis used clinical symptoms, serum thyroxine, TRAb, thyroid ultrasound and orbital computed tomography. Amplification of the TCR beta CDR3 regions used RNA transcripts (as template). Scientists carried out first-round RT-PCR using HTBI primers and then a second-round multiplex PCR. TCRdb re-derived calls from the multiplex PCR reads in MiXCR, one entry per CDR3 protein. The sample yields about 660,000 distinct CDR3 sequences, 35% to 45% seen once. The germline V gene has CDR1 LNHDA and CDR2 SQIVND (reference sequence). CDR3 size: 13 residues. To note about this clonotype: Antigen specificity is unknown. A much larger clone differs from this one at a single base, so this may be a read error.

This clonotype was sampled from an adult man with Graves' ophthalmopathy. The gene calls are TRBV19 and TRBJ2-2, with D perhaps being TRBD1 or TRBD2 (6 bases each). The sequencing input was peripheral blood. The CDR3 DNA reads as TGTGCCAGTACCTATGACAGGACCGGGGGGCTGTTTTTT. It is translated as CASTYDRTGGLFF.